Presented here are 30 T cell receptor beta chains from one specimen sequenced in a study of T-cell reconstitution after alpha-beta-depleted transplantation in children. During its preparation, the TCRbeta library received unique molecular identifiers. TCRdb called the PCR reads again in MiXCR, with one record for every CDR3 protein. The sample includes some 290,000 distinct CDR3 sequences, more than 20% of them seen just once. Material: PBMCs, mostly from graft donor cells, obtained 180 days after TCRalphabeta/CD19-depleted stem cell transplant. These receptors were collected from a male patient between 10 and 17 years old who had a stem cell transplant for acute lymphoblastic leukemia, so the T cells may come from the graft donor.

V and J are TRBV3-1 and TRBJ2-7; D assignment may be TRBD1 or TRBD2 (6 bases each). The CDR3 consists of 17 residues. V lost 0 bases and J 6 bases, leaving 21 bases between the germline ends. Germline values: CDR1 LGHDT, CDR2 YNNKEL (reference sequence). The chain's CDR3 is CASSQDHGPGVGGEQYF. For the CDR3, the DNA is TGTGCCAGCAGCCAAGATCACGGGCCAGGGGTCGGGGGCGAGCAGTACTTC.

This clonotype was picked up many times. This chain connects TRBV12-3 or TRBV12-4 to TRBJ2-2, with D perhaps matching TRBD1 (6 bases). CDR3 length equals 14 residues. Trimming removed 4 bases at V and 1 base at J, with 7 bases between. CDR3 bases: TGTGCCAGCAGTTCGACAGGGAACACCGGGGAGCTGTTTTTT. It encodes CASSSTGNTGELFF.

The chain uses TRBV7-6 and TRBJ2-4; perhaps TRBD2 as D (5 bases). V lost 1 base, J lost 2 bases, and 15 bases lay in between. This CDR3 is 17 amino acids long. The V gene's germline CDR1 is SGHVS and CDR2 FNYEAQ. The CDR3 region has the DNA TGTGCCAGCAGCTTAGGGGCGCGTGCGGGTTCCAAAAACATTCAGTACTTC. Translated, it gives CASSLGARAGSKNIQYF.

This clonotype was picked up a small number of times. The rearrangement uses TRBV15 and TRBJ2-1; D is perhaps TRBD1 (5 bases). Trimming removed 0 bases from V and 6 bases from J, with 12 bases in between. Germline values: CDR1 LNHNV, CDR2 YYDKDF (reference sequence). This CDR3 contains 15 residues. The CDR3 reads CATSREGQYLNEQFF. The CDR3 nucleotides read TGTGCCACCAGCAGAGAGGGGCAATATCTCAATGAGCAGTTCTTC.

This clonotype showed up just a few times. This chain connects TRBV9 to TRBJ2-1; D unclear. There are 11 residues in the CDR3. Germline CDR1 is SGDLS and CDR2 is YYNGEE. V dropped 3 bases and J dropped 7 bases, with 5 bases sitting between them. The CDR3 reads CASSGTNEQFF. DNA of the CDR3: TGTGCCAGCAGCGGTACGAATGAGCAGTTCTTC.

The V gene is TRBV20-1, the J gene TRBJ1-1; TRBD1 is a possible D gene (5 bases). Germline CDR1 DFQATT, CDR2 SNEGSKA (reference sequence). V lost 3 bases and J 1 base, leaving 12 bases between the germline ends. The CDR3 totals 14 residues. The CDR3 spells CSARGGWTNTEAFF. The CDR3, as DNA: TGCAGTGCTAGGGGGGGTTGGACGAACACTGAAGCTTTCTTT.

The chain joins TRBV5-1 to TRBJ1-4, with TRBD1 matching 7 bases. This CDR3 spans 16 amino acids. The germline V gene encodes CDR1 SGHRS and CDR2 YFSETQ. Germline trimming cut 5 bases from V and 5 bases from J; bases unmatched to any gene: 12. CDR3 residues: CASRTQTGTVNEKLFF. The CDR3 DNA sequence: TGCGCCAGCAGGACACAGACCGGGACAGTAAATGAAAAACTGTTTTTT. The whole variable domain, remainder taken from reference TRBV5-1 and TRBJ1-4, is KAGVTQTPRYLIKTRGQQVTLSCSPISGHRSVSWYQQTPGQGLQFLFEYFSETQRNKGNFPGRFSGRQFSNSRSEMNVSTLELGDSALYLCASRTQTGTVNEKLFFGSGTQLSVL.

The chain carries TRBV7-9 and TRBJ2-3, with unresolved D. Germline V gene data show CDR1 as SEHNR and CDR2 as FQNEAQ (reference sequence). Trimming pared 0 bases from V and 2 bases from J, leaving 6 bases between. The CDR3 extends over 14 amino acids. CDR3 sequence (DNA): TGTGCCAGCAGCTTAGCGGCACTCACAGATACGCAGTATTTT. Translation gives CASSLAALTDTQYF.

Written as DNA, the CDR3 is TGTGCCAGCAGCTTAGGGGTGGGGAATGGCTACACCTTC. It encodes CASSLGVGNGYTF. The J gene is TRBJ1-2, the V gene TRBV7-6, with unresolved D. Germline V CDR1 and CDR2: SGHVS, FNYEAQ. V shed 1 base and J shed 6 bases, with 9 bases lying between them. This CDR3 contains 13 residues.

As concerns this clonotype: At one end, the junction sequence differs from germline, possibly due to a read error. V usage is TRBV7-2 and J usage is TRBJ2-7, with a possible D match to TRBD1 (5 bases). The CDR3 is made up of 14 amino acids. The germline V gene encodes CDR1 SGHTA and CDR2 FQGNSA. The CDR3 region is CASSLGAGSPFGPF. The CDR3 DNA sequence: TGTGCCAGCAGCTTAGGGGCAGGGTCCCCGTTCGGACCCTTC.

The genes are TRBV15 and TRBJ1-5, with D unclear. The ends were cut back, 0 bases at V and 5 bases at J, with 14 bases in the middle. Per germline, CDR1 LNHNV and CDR2 YYDKDF (reference sequence). The CDR3 covers 16 residues. CDR3: CATSRDQPGWDQPQHF. The CDR3, as DNA: TGTGCCACCAGCAGAGATCAGCCAGGCTGGGATCAGCCCCAGCATTTT.

This clonotype showed up many times. The V and J genes are TRBV20-1 and TRBJ2-5; D is possibly TRBD2 (6 bases). V shed 2 bases and J shed 4 bases, with 23 bases lying between them. The CDR3 runs to 17 residues. Per the germline V gene, CDR1 is DFQATT and CDR2 is SNEGSKA (reference sequence). CDR3 in DNA: TGCAGTGCTAGAAAGGCCGCCTCCCCGTCCGGGAGAGAGACCCAGTACTTC. Its translation: CSARKAASPSGRETQYF.

This clonotype was counted only a few times. The V and J genes are TRBV25-1 and TRBJ1-2; TRBD1 agrees at 10 bases. The CDR3 runs to 15 residues. The germline V gene has CDR1 MGHDK and CDR2 SYGVNS. The V and J ends lost 3 bases and 3 bases, in that order; junction bases with no gene match: 4. The CDR3 here is CASSELDRGDYGYTF. The CDR3 bases are TGTGCCAGCAGTGAGTTGGACAGGGGGGACTATGGCTACACCTTC.

This clonotype turned up a few times. V gene TRBV9 combines with J gene TRBJ1-2; D gene unclear. The CDR3 length is 13 residues. From germline, CDR1 is SGDLS and CDR2 YYNGEE. Deletions cut 0 bases from V and 2 bases from J, with 5 bases between. The CDR3 spells CASSVARNYGYTF. CDR3 DNA sequence: TGTGCCAGCAGCGTAGCACGGAACTATGGCTACACCTTC.

The J gene is TRBJ1-5, the V gene TRBV7-6; no definite D call. CDR1 is SGHVS, CDR2 FNYEAQ, per germline. The CDR3 totals 14 residues. The V gene lost 0 bases and the J gene lost 3 bases, with 6 bases spanning the gap. In DNA form, the CDR3 reads TGTGCCAGCAGCTTAGCGGGCCCCAATCAGCCCCAGCATTTT. Protein: CASSLAGPNQPQHF.

This clonotype was detected a few times. This sequence joins TRBV10-3 and TRBJ1-2, with D possibly TRBD1 on 6 matching bases. V was trimmed by 8 bases and J by 5 bases, leaving 9 bases between them. Germline V gene sequence: CDR1 ENHRY, CDR2 SYGVKD. The CDR3 spans 11 residues. The CDR3 region is CAIRQVYGYTF. The CDR3 DNA reads TGTGCCATCCGACAGGTTTATGGCTACACCTTC.

This clonotype was picked up a small number of times. The rearrangement links TRBV25-1 to TRBJ2-1; D might be TRBD1 or TRBD2, each matching 5 bases. The CDR3 is 15 amino acids. Germline V lookup: CDR1 MGHDK, CDR2 SYGVNS. Trimming removed 5 bases at V and 7 bases at J, with 18 bases between. CDR3 region: CASSKGGTLGNEQFF. The CDR3 bases are TGTGCCAGCAGTAAGGGTGGGACCCTCGGGAATGAGCAGTTCTTC.

V is TRBV2 and J is TRBJ2-7; 7 bases align to TRBD1. The CDR3 consists of 16 residues. Germline CDR1 and CDR2: SNHLY and FYNNEI. Trimming at V came to 4 bases and at J to 0 bases, leaving 9 bases not matched to a gene. The DNA of the CDR3 is TGTGCCAGCAGTGGACTTCCCGGGACAGCCTCCTACGAGCAGTACTTC. Protein: CASSGLPGTASYEQYF.

The rearrangement uses TRBV7-2 and TRBJ2-7; D may be TRBD2 (5 bases). Germline V gene lookup returns CDR1 SGHTA and CDR2 FQGNSA. Trimming left V 3 bases short and J 7 bases short, with 7 bases between. CDR3 length equals 11 residues. CDR3 loop: CASSFPGEQYF. The CDR3 nucleotides are TGTGCCAGCAGCTTCCCGGGGGAGCAGTACTTC.

The V gene is TRBV12-5, the J gene TRBJ2-5, with D perhaps matching TRBD1 (5 bases). Looked up from germline, CDR1 is LGHNT and CDR2 is FRNRAP. V gave up 5 bases and J gave up 1 base, with 14 bases separating them. The CDR3 spans 15 residues. CDR3 residues: CASGPDILGQETQYF. As DNA, the CDR3 is TGTGCTAGTGGTCCGGACATCTTGGGCCAAGAGACCCAGTACTTC.

The gene calls are TRBV4-1 and TRBJ2-7, with D tentatively TRBD1 (6 bases). CDR1 and CDR2 from the germline V gene are MGHRA and YSYEKL. The CDR3 extends over 13 amino acids. The ends were cut back, 3 bases at V and 6 bases at J, with 12 bases in the middle. Here the CDR3 DNA reads TGCGCCAGCAGCCAGGTTACAGGGACCGAGCAGTACTTC. Protein sequence: CASSQVTGTEQYF.

This chain uses TRBV29-1 with TRBJ1-2, with a weak D call TRBD1 (5 bases). Germline V gives CDR1 SQVTM, CDR2 ANQGSEA. There are 12 residues in the CDR3. The ends were cut back, 4 bases at V and 4 bases at J, with 10 bases in the middle. CDR3 loop: CSVVRVGYGYTF. The DNA for the CDR3 is TGCAGCGTTGTCAGGGTCGGCTATGGCTACACCTTC.

In its sample, this clonotype was seen a few times. This rearrangement joins TRBV20-1 to TRBJ2-1, with TRBD2 matching over 13 bases. Germline CDR1 and CDR2: DFQATT and SNEGSKA (reference sequence). The CDR3 has 15 residues. The J segment lost 4 bases and the V segment lost 4 bases, leaving 4 bases of the junction unmatched. The CDR3 DNA reads as TGCAGTGCTACTCCGGGACTAGCGGGATACAATGAGCAGTTCTTC. As protein: CSATPGLAGYNEQFF.

This clonotype was detected a few times. The chain links TRBV18 to TRBJ2-2; D is undetermined. The CDR3 covers 14 residues. Germline V CDR1 and CDR2: KGHSH, LQKENI. The V and J ends lost 3 bases and 4 bases respectively, with 9 bases between them. CDR3 amino acids: CASSPEFRTGELFF. The CDR3 nucleotides are TGTGCCAGCTCACCTGAGTTCCGCACCGGGGAGCTGTTTTTT.

The gene calls are TRBV7-9 and TRBJ2-7; D possibly corresponds to TRBD1 (6 bases). The CDR3 runs 15 residues. Germline CDR1 reads SEHNR; CDR2 reads FQNEAQ (reference sequence). V gave up 5 bases and J gave up 4 bases, with 18 bases separating them. The CDR3 loop reads CASSARQDWIYEQYF. In nucleotides, the CDR3 is TGTGCCAGCAGCGCTAGACAGGACTGGATTTACGAGCAGTACTTC.

Ten or more counts support this clonotype. The chain uses TRBV3-1 and TRBJ2-1, with D perhaps TRBD1 (6 bases). Per germline, CDR1 LGHDT and CDR2 YNNKEL (reference sequence). V was shortened by 0 bases and J by 4 bases, with 13 bases between the two germline ends. The length of the CDR3 is 16 residues. The CDR3 DNA follows: TGTGCCAGCAGCCAAGAACAGGGACCGGGATACAATGAGCAGTTCTTC. Amino acid sequence: CASSQEQGPGYNEQFF.

CDR3 protein: CASSPSAGGSYNEQFF. DNA of the CDR3: TGTGCCAGCAGCCCGAGCGCGGGAGGGTCCTACAATGAGCAGTTCTTC. The gene calls are TRBV5-5 and TRBJ2-1; 9 bases fit TRBD2. Trimming removed 4 bases from V and 1 base from J; junction bases left unmatched: 6. The V gene's germline CDR1 is SGHKS and CDR2 YYEKEE (reference sequence). The CDR3 runs 16 residues.

The chain has TRBV20-1 and TRBJ2-1; the D gene is possibly TRBD1 (5 bases). The length of the CDR3 is 13 residues. From germline, CDR1 is DFQATT and CDR2 SNEGSKA (reference sequence). Trimming stripped 4 bases from V and 8 bases from J, with 15 bases between. CDR3 protein: CSATPRAFYEQFF. The CDR3 nucleotides are TGCAGTGCTACGCCCAGGGCGTTTTATGAGCAGTTCTTC.

The chain is built from TRBV20-1 and TRBJ2-1; maybe TRBD2 (5 bases). CDR3 length equals 11 residues. V was clipped by 4 bases and J by 10 bases, with 11 bases between them. CDR1 and CDR2 (germline): DFQATT, SNEGSKA (reference sequence). Here the CDR3 reads CSATDSPEQFF. DNA for the CDR3: TGCAGTGCTACGGACTCGCCCGAGCAGTTCTTC.

The chain combines TRBV7-2 with TRBJ2-3, with TRBD2 matching over 16 bases. The V gene's germline CDR1 is SGHTA and CDR2 FQGNSA. The CDR3 contains 16 residues. V lost 4 bases and J lost 6; bases outside the gene matches: 4. CDR3 nucleotide sequence: TGTGCCAGCAGCTCGGGACTAGCGGGAGGGTGGGATACGCAGTATTTT. Protein sequence: CASSSGLAGGWDTQYF.